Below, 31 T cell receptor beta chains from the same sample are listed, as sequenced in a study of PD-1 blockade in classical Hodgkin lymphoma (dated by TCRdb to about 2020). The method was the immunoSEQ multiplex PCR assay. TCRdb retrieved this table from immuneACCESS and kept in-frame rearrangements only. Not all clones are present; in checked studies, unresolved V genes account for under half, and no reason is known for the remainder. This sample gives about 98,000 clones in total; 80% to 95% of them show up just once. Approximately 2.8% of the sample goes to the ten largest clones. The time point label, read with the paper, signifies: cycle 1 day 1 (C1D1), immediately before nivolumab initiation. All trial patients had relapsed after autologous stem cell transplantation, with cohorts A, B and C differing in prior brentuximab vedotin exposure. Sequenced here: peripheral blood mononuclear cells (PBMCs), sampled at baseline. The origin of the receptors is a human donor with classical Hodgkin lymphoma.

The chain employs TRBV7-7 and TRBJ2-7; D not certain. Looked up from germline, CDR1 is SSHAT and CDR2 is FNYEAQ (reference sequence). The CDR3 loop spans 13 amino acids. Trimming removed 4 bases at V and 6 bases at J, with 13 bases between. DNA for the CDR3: TGTGCCAGCAGCTCTTATTATCGGGCCGAGCAGTACTTC. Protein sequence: CASSSYYRAEQYF.

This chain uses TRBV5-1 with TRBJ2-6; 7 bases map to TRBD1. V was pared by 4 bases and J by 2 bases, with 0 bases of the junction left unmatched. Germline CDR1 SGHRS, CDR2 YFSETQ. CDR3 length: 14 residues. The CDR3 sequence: CASSTGAGANVLTF. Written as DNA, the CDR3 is TGCGCCAGCAGCACAGGGGCTGGGGCCAACGTCCTGACTTTC. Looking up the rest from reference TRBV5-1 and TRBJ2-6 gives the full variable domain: KAGVTQTPRYLIKTRGQQVTLSCSPISGHRSVSWYQQTPGQGLQFLFEYFSETQRNKGNFPGRFSGRQFSNSRSEMNVSTLELGDSALYLCASSTGAGANVLTFGAGSRLTVL.

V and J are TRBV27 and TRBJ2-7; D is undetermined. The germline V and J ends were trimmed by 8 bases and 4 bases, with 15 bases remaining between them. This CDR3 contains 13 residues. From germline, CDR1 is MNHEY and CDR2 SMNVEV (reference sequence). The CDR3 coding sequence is TGTGCCAGCCGTAGTCCCGCGCTATACGAGCAGTACTTC. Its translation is CASRSPALYEQYF.

CDR3 sequence: CASGQGVIYNEQFF. CDR3 DNA: TGTGCCAGCGGACAGGGGGTCATCTACAATGAGCAGTTCTTC. This chain uses TRBV5-4 with TRBJ2-1; TRBD1 aligns across 10 bases. The germline CDR1 and CDR2 sequences are SGHNT and YYREEE (reference sequence). The J segment lost 3 bases and the V segment lost 7 bases, leaving 4 bases of the junction unmatched. The CDR3 is made up of 14 amino acids. Supplemented by reference TRBV5-4 and TRBJ2-1, the full variable domain reads ETGVTQSPTHLIKTRGQQVTLRCSSQSGHNTVSWYQQALGQGPQFIFQYYREEENGRGNFPPRFSGLQFPNYSSELNVNALELDDSALYLCASGQGVIYNEQFFGPGTRLTVL.

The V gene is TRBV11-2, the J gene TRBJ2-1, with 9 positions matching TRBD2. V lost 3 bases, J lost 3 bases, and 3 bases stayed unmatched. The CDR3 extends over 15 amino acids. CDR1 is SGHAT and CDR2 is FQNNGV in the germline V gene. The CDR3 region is CASSLTSGDYNEQFF. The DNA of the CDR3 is TGTGCCAGCAGCTTGACTAGCGGAGACTACAATGAGCAGTTCTTC.

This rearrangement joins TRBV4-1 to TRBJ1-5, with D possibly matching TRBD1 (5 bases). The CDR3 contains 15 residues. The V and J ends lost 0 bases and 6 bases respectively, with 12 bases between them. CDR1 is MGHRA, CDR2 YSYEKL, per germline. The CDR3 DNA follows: TGCGCCAGCAGCCAAGAAAGGATCAGGGCTCAGCCCCAGCATTTT. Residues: CASSQERIRAQPQHF.

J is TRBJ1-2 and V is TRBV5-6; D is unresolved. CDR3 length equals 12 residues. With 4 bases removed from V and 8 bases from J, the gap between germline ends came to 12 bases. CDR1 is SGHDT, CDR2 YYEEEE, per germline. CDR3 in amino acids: CASSPNDEGYTF. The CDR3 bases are TGTGCCAGCAGCCCTAATGACGAAGGCTACACCTTC.

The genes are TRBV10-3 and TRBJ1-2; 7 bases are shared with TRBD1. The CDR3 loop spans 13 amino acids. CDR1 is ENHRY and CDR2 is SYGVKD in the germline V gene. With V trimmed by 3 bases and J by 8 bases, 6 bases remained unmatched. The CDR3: CAISDDREEGYTF. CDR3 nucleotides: TGTGCCATCAGTGACGACAGGGAGGAAGGCTACACCTTC.

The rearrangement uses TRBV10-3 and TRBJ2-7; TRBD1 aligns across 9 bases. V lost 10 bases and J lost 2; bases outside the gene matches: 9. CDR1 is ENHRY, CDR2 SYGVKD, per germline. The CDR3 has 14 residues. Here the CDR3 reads CATESGQGTYEQYF. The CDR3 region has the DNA TGTGCCACCGAATCAGGACAGGGGACCTACGAGCAGTACTTC.

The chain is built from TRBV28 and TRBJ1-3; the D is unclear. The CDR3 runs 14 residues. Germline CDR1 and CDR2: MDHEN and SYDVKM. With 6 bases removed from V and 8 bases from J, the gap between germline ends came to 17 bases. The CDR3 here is CASSLAPRKDTIYF. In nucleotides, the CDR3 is TGTGCCAGCAGCCTCGCTCCACGTAAAGACACCATATATTTT.

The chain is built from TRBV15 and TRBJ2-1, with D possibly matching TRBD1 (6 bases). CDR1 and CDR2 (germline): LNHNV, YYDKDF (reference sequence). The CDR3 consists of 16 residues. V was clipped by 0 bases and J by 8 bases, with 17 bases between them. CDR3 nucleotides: TGTGCCACCAGCAGAGAGAACCCAGGGGTTAGCTATGAGCAGTTCTTC. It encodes CATSRENPGVSYEQFF. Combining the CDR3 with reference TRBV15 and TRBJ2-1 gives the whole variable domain DAMVIQNPRYQVTQFGKPVTLSCSQTLNHNVMYWYQQKSSQAPKLLFHYYDKDFNNEADTPDNFQSRRPNTSFCFLDIRSPGLGDTAMYLCATSRENPGVSYEQFFGPGTRLTVL.

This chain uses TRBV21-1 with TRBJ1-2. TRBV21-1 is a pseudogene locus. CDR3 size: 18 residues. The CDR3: CASSKQVGGPTFNYGYTF. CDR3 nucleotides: TGTGCCAGCAGCAAACAGGTGGGGGGCCCTACCTTTAACTATGGCTACACCTTC.

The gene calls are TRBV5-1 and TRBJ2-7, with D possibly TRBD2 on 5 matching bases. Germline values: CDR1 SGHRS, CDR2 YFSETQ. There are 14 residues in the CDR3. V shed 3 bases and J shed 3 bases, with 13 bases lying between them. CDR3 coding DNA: TGCGCCAGCAGCTCCCGGGTCGGACTCTACGAGCAGTACTTC. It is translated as CASSSRVGLYEQYF.

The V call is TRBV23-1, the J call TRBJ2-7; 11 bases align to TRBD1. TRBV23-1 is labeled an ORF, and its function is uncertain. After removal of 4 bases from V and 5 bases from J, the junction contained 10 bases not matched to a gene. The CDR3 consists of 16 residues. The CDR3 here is CASSLPGQGVWNEQYF. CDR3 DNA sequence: TGCGCCAGCAGTCTGCCGGGACAGGGGGTTTGGAACGAGCAGTACTTC.

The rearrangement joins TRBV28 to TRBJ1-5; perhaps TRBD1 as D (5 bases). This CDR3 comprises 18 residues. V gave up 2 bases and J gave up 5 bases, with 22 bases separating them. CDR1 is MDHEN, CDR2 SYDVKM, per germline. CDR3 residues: CASSLPSALTAKYQPQHF. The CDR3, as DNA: TGTGCCAGCAGTTTACCCTCGGCTTTGACAGCGAAATATCAGCCCCAGCATTTT. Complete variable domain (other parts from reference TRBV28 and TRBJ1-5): DVKVTQSSRYLVKRTGEKVFLECVQDMDHENMFWYRQDPGLGLRLIYFSYDVKMKEKGDIPEGYSVSREKKERFSLILESASTNQTSMYLCASSLPSALTAKYQPQHFGDGTRLSIL.

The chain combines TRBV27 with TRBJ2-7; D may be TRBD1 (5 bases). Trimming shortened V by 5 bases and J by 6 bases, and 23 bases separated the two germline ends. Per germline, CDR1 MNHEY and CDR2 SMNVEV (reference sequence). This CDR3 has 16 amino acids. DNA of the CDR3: TGTGCCAGCAGTAACCACCTGACAGAGTTCCCAGGCGAGCAGTACTTC. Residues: CASSNHLTEFPGEQYF.

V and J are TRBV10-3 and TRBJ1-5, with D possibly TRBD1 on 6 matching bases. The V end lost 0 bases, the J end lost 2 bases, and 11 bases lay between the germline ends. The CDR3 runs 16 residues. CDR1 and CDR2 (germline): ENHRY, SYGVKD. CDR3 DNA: TGTGCCATCAGTGAGTCTTCCAGGGGAGGCAATCAGCCCCAGCATTTT. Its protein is CAISESSRGGNQPQHF.

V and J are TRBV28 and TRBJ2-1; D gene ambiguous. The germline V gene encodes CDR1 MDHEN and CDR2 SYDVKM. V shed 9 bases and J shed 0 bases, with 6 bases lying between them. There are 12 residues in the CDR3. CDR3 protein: CASASSYNEQFF. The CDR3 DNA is TGTGCCAGTGCGAGCTCCTACAATGAGCAGTTCTTC.

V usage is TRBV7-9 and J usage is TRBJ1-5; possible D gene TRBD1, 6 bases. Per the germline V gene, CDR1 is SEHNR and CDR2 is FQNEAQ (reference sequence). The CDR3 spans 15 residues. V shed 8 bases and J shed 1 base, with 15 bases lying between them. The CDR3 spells CASGRSDSSNQPQHF. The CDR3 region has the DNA TGTGCCAGCGGGCGCTCGGACAGCAGCAATCAGCCCCAGCATTTT.

The CDR3 sequence: CASSPRGTDRGLIYGYTF. CDR3 DNA sequence: TGTGCCAGCAGCCCTAGGGGGACTGACAGGGGGCTAATATATGGCTACACCTTC. This chain uses TRBV27 with TRBJ1-2, with 10 bases lining up with TRBD1. J lost 5 bases, V lost 6 bases, and 18 bases had no gene match. Germline lookup yields CDR1 MNHEY and CDR2 SMNVEV (reference sequence). The CDR3 is made up of 18 amino acids.

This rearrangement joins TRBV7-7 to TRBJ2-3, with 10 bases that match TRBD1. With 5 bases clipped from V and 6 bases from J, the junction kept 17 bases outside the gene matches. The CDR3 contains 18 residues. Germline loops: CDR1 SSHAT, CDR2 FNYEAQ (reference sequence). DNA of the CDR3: TGTGCCAGCAGCCCGCCCAGGGGAACCGGGACAGGGGCGGATACGCAGTATTTT. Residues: CASSPPRGTGTGADTQYF.

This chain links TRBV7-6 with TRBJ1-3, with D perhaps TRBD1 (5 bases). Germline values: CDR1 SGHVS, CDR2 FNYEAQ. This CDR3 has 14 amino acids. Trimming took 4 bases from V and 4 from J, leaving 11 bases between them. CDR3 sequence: CASSSPWGGNTIYF. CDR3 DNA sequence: TGTGCCAGCAGCTCCCCCTGGGGGGGAAACACCATATATTTT.

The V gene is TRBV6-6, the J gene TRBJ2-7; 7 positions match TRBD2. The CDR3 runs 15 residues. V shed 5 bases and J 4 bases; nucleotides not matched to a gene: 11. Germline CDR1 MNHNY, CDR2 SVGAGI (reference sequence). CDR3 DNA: TGTGCCAGCAGTGTTTCGGGGGAGGGCCGGTACGAGCAGTACTTC. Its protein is CASSVSGEGRYEQYF.

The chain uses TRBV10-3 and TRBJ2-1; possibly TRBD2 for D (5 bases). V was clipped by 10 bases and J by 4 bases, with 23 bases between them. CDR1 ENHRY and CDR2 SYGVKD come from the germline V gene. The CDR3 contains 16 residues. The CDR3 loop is CATHEARRLEYNEQFF. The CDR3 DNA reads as TGTGCCACCCACGAGGCGAGGAGGCTGGAATACAATGAGCAGTTCTTC.

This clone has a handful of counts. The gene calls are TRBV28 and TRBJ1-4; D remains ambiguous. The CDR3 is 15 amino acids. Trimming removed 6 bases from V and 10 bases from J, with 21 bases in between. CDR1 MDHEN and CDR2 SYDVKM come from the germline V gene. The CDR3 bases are TGTGCCAGCAGCCTCCTACGGGGAAGGCCCTCAAAACTGTTTTTT. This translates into CASSLLRGRPSKLFF.

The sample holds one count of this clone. The CDR3 here is CASSPSGGEGEKLFF. CDR3 DNA: TGTGCCAGCTCACCCTCAGGGGGCGAGGGTGAAAAACTGTTTTTT. The genes are TRBV18 and TRBJ1-4; 8 bases align to TRBD1. The length of the CDR3 is 15 residues. From germline, CDR1 is KGHSH and CDR2 LQKENI. With V trimmed by 3 bases and J by 7 bases, 7 bases remained unmatched.

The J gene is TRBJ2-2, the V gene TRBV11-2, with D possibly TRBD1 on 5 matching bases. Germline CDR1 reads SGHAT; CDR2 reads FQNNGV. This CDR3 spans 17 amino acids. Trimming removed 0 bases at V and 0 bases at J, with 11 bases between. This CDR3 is CASSLEGQGPNTGELFF. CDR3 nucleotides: TGTGCCAGCAGCTTAGAAGGGCAGGGCCCGAACACCGGGGAGCTGTTTTTT.

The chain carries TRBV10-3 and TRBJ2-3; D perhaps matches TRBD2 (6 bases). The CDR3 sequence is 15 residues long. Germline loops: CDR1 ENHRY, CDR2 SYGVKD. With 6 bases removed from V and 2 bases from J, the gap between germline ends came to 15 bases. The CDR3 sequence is CAIREGNWDTDTQYF. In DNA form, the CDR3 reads TGTGCCATCAGGGAGGGTAATTGGGACACAGATACGCAGTATTTT.

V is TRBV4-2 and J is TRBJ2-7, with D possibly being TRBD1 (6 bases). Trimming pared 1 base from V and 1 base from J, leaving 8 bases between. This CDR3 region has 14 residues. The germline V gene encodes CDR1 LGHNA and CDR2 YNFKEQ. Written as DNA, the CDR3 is TGTGCCAGCAGCCAAGTGACAGGTTCCTACGAGCAGTACTTC. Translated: CASSQVTGSYEQYF.

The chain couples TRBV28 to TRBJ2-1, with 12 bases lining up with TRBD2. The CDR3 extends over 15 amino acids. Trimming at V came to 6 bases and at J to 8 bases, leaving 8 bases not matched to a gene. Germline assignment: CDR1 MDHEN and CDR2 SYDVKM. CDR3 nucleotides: TGTGCCAGCAGGGACGGACTAGCGGGAACTTATGAGCAGTTCTTC. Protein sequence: CASRDGLAGTYEQFF.

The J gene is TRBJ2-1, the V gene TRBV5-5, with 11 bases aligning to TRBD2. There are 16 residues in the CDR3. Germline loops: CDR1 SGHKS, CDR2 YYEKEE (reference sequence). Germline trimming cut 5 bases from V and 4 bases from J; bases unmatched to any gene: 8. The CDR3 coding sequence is TGTGCCAGCAGGTCGGAACTAGCGGGAGCATACAATGAGCAGTTCTTC. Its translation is CASRSELAGAYNEQFF.